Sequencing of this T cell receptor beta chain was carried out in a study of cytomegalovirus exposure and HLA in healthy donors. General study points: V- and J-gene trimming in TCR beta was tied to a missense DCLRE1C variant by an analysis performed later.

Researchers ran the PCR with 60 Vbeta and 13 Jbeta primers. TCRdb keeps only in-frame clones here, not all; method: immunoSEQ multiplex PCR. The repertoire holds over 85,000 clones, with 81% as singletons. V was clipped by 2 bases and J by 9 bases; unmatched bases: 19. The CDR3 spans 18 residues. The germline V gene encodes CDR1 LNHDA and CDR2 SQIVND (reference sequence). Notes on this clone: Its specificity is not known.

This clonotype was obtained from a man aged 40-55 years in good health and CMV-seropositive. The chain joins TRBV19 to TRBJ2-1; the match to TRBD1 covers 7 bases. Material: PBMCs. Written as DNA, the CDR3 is TGTGCCAGTAGTATACCGGGACAGCGTGGTCCGCCCCGCAGTGAGCAGTTCTTC. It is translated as CASSIPGQRGPPRSEQFF.